The clone carrying this T cell receptor (beta chain) was recorded many times. As yet, its antigen is unknown. This sample stems from a study of response to subunit inactivated influenza vaccine. General study points: Authors suggested each seasonal influenza vaccination recruits few new T cells.

MiXCR, applied by TCRdb to the RT-PCR reads, yields one record per CDR3 protein. This table has about 240,000 distinct CDR3 sequences, roughly an eighth appearing once. CDR3 size: 14 residues. V gave up 6 bases and J gave up 2 bases; unmatched junction bases: 6. In germline, CDR1 is SGHRS, CDR2 YFSETQ. The source is a man in his forties or fifties who received an inactivated influenza vaccine. The sample consisted of non-naive T cells sorted from PBMCs, taken around 15 days before vaccination. The chain links TRBV5-1 to TRBJ1-2; 8 nucleotides agree with TRBD1. The CDR3 sequence: CASKPNRGNYGYTF. CDR3 sequence (DNA): TGCGCCAGCAAACCGAACAGGGGGAACTATGGCTACACCTTC. The variable domain in full, with the rest retrieved from reference TRBV5-1 and TRBJ1-2, is KAGVTQTPRYLIKTRGQQVTLSCSPISGHRSVSWYQQTPGQGLQFLFEYFSETQRNKGNFPGRFSGRQFSNSRSEMNVSTLELGDSALYLCASKPNRGNYGYTFGSGTRLTVV.